The 10 T cell receptor beta chains given below trace back to one sample, sequenced in a study of a mutant IDH1 vaccine in newly diagnosed glioma. Antigen specificity for these receptors is unknown. Libraries were prepared by immunoSEQ multiplex PCR; TCRdb keeps only in-frame clonotypes and omits some of them. The sample lists about 130,000 clones, around four fifths occurring once. As to time point: week 11, during vaccination. Each dose delivered 300 ug of mutant IDH1 20-mer peptide subcutaneously with imiquimod. The sample here was PBMCs, taken from a glioma patient whose treatment included an IDH1 peptide vaccine. The receptors here all came from a man aged 35 to 55 with glioma.

The chain links TRBV4-3 to TRBJ1-2; D uncertain. The germline V gene encodes CDR1 LGHNA and CDR2 YSLEER. CDR3 length equals 16 residues. Trimming removed 1 base at V and 4 bases at J, with 16 bases between. CDR3 loop: CASSQGVAGSGYGYTF. The CDR3 DNA reads TGCGCCAGCAGCCAAGGGGTTGCCGGGTCGGGCTATGGCTACACCTTC.

The chain combines TRBV7-8 with TRBJ2-5, with D possibly matching TRBD1 (6 bases). With 2 bases removed from V and 1 base from J, the gap between germline ends came to 11 bases. The CDR3 has 15 amino acids. In germline, CDR1 is SGHVS, CDR2 FQNEAQ. In DNA form, the CDR3 reads TGTGCCAGCAGCTTACAGGGGACCCCCCAAGAGACCCAGTACTTC. Translated, it gives CASSLQGTPQETQYF.

This clone has just a few counts. The chain's CDR3 is CASSRTSGRALAGELFF. In DNA, the CDR3 is TGTGCCAGCAGTCGGACTAGCGGGAGGGCCCTCGCCGGGGAGCTGTTTTTT. This chain connects TRBV27 to TRBJ2-2, with TRBD2 identical over 15 bases. The CDR3 length is 17 residues. Per germline, CDR1 MNHEY and CDR2 SMNVEV (reference sequence). V shed 5 bases and J 6 bases; nucleotides not matched to a gene: 7.

CDR3 protein: CASSWDRVNTEQYF. CDR3 nucleotides: TGTGCCAGCAGTTGGGACAGGGTTAATACCGAGCAGTACTTC. The chain recombines TRBV6-5 with TRBJ2-7; 9 bases match TRBD1. V trimming: 4 bases; J trimming: 6 bases; junction bases outside the gene matches: 7. Germline assignment: CDR1 MNHEY and CDR2 SVGAGI. This CDR3 is built from 14 residues.

The chain's CDR3 is CASSRCYTF. The DNA of the CDR3 is TGTGCCAGCAGTCGTTGCTACACCTTC. V usage is TRBV6-1 and J usage is TRBJ1-2; D ambiguous. V lost 5 bases and J 9 bases, leaving 4 bases between the germline ends. The CDR3 spans 9 residues. Germline V gives CDR1 MNHNS, CDR2 SASEGT.

This clone was picked up a small number of times. This chain links TRBV18 with TRBJ2-3; TRBD2 is a possible D gene (6 bases). The CDR3 contains 15 residues. Trimming shortened V by 2 bases and J by 4 bases, and 13 bases separated the two germline ends. The germline gives CDR1 KGHSH, CDR2 LQKENI. CDR3 coding DNA: TGTGCCAGCTCACCAGCTCGGGAGAGGGCAGATACGCAGTATTTT. The encoded protein is CASSPARERADTQYF.

The chain links TRBV4-2 to TRBJ2-5; 9 bases are a match to TRBD2. CDR1 and CDR2 from the germline V gene are LGHNA and YNFKEQ. The CDR3 has 15 residues. The V and J ends lost 0 bases and 5 bases, in that order; junction bases with no gene match: 4. This CDR3 is CASSQDVSGGETQYF. The CDR3 DNA is TGTGCCAGCAGCCAAGACGTTAGCGGGGGTGAGACCCAGTACTTC.

This sequence joins TRBV14 and TRBJ2-5; TRBD1 agrees at 7 bases. Per germline, CDR1 SGHDN and CDR2 FVKESK. J was trimmed by 2 bases and V by 5 bases; bases with no gene match: 11. The CDR3 spans 16 residues. CDR3 nucleotide sequence: TGTGCCAGCAGCTATCGACAGGGCGATGCACAAGAGACCCAGTACTTC. Its translation is CASSYRQGDAQETQYF.

V usage is TRBV7-2 and J usage is TRBJ2-5, with D perhaps TRBD1 or TRBD2 (5 bases each). V dropped 3 bases and J dropped 5 bases, with 10 bases sitting between them. Germline V gene lookup returns CDR1 SGHTA and CDR2 FQGNSA. This CDR3 has 13 amino acids. DNA of the CDR3: TGTGCCAGCAGCTTTGGGGGTGGGGAGACCCAGTACTTC. Amino acid sequence: CASSFGGGETQYF.

The chain carries TRBV5-6 and TRBJ2-3; 9 nucleotides match TRBD2. V lost 1 base and J lost 2; bases outside the gene matches: 8. The germline CDR1 and CDR2 sequences are SGHDT and YYEEEE. The CDR3 totals 17 residues. CDR3 loop: CASSLRASGTNTDTQYF. The CDR3 DNA is TGTGCCAGCAGCTTGCGGGCTAGCGGGACTAACACAGATACGCAGTATTTT.